This is a list of T cell receptor beta chains from one sample in a study of blood T cell repertoires in COVID-19. The data were produced by immunoSEQ multiplex PCR, yet TCRdb's version contains in-frame clones alone and is incomplete. This table holds some 190,000 clones, 82% found once. Sequenced input: peripheral blood. The receptors were sampled from an older woman with COVID-19, enrolled during active disease. The CDR3 runs from the conserved cysteine through the conserved F or W. The D gene is left open where the match is weak. Some rows mark clone size as missing; the rest say once, few, many or name a class of expanded clone.

>-|TRBJ2-1|once|TRBV6-2/TRBV6-3
TGTGCCAGCAGTAAGGAGTACAATGAGCAGTTCTTC
CASSKEYNEQFF
>-|TRBJ1-2|-|TRBV7-9
TGTGCCAGCAGCTTAGAGACAGTGTCTCAGGGCTACACCTTC
CASSLETVSQGYTF
>-|TRBJ1-5|-|TRBV6-2/TRBV6-3
TGTGCCAGCAGCGATCCGGCGGCCCTCGGGCCCCAGCATTTT
CASSDPAALGPQHF
>TRBD2|TRBJ2-5|-|TRBV5-6
TGTGCCAGCAGCACTTGGGCTAGCGGTTACCAAGAGACCCAGTACTTC
CASSTWASGYQETQYF
>TRBD1|TRBJ1-5|-|TRBV18
TGTGCCAGCTCAGGGACAGCCACTCAGCCCCAGCATTTT
CASSGTATQPQHF
>-|TRBJ2-1|-|TRBV6-5
TGTGCCAGCAGACGGGAGTATAAGGTAGATGAGCAGTTCTTC
CASRREYKVDEQFF
>-|TRBJ2-7|-|TRBV4-3
TGCGCCAGCAGCCAAGAATACAGGAACTACGAGCAGTACTTC
CASSQEYRNYEQYF
>-|TRBJ1-6|-|TRBV6-5
TGTGCCAGCAGTCCCTCGACGGGTTCACCCCTCCACTTT
CASSPSTGSPLHF
>TRBD1|TRBJ2-7|few|TRBV19
TGTGCCAGTAGTCCTGGACAGGGACCCGAGCAGTACTTC
CASSPGQGPEQYF
>-|TRBJ2-3|-|TRBV24-1
TGTGCCACCAGTGAAAGCCTGAGCCTTACCACAGATACGCAGTATTTT
CATSESLSLTTDTQYF
>-|TRBJ2-5|-|TRBV24-1
TGTGCCACTCTTTCACTCCAAGAGACCCAGTACTTC
CATLSLQETQYF
>TRBD2|TRBJ2-1|-|TRBV2
TGTGCCAGCAGCGTGACTAGCGGGAAATCTGAGCAGTTCTTC
CASSVTSGKSEQFF
>TRBD1|TRBJ1-1|-|TRBV3-1/TRBV3-2
TGTGCCAGCAGCCCCAACAGGGGGCAGCAAGCTTTCTTT
CASSPNRGQQAFF
>-|TRBJ2-5|-|TRBV28
TGTGCCAGCAGTTCCAGAAACCCCCCAGAGACCCAGTACTTC
CASSSRNPPETQYF
>TRBD1|TRBJ2-1|-|TRBV7-9
TGTGCCAGCAGCTTTGAGACAGGGGGCCGCGGAGGTGAGCAGTTCTTC
CASSFETGGRGGEQFF
>-|TRBJ1-2|-|TRBV5-1
TGCGCCAGCAGCTTGGATTGGGGGCTAAGCTATGGCTACACCTTC
CASSLDWGLSYGYTF
>-|TRBJ2-3|-|TRBV10-1
TGCGCCAGCAGTGATTCAGGGAAGATCACAGATACGCAGTATTTT
CASSDSGKITDTQYF
>TRBD1|TRBJ1-4|-|TRBV7-9
TGTGCCAGCAGCCTAGGACAGGGTGGGGAAAAACTGTTTTTT
CASSLGQGGEKLFF
>-|TRBJ1-2|-|TRBV15
TGTGCCACCAGCAGAGAGAGGGCCCCGAGGGGCTACACCTTC
CATSRERAPRGYTF